This paragraph covers one T cell receptor beta chain sequence. The assay was immunoSEQ multiplex PCR, and TCRdb's table has in-frame clones only and misses some. The data hold approximately 22,000 clones, with over 60% observed a single time. This record comes from a study of pediatric ulcerative colitis. The CDR3 runs 16 residues. Germline V gives CDR1 SNHLY, CDR2 FYNNEI. Losses at the gene ends were 4 bases for V and 4 bases for J; bases not matched to a gene: 10. One to two pinch biopsies were taken from the rectum during colonoscopy. Sequencing was done on a sample of gut tissue. The sequence came from a boy between 10 and 17 years old with severe ulcerative colitis. The gene calls are TRBV2 and TRBJ1-5; 7 bases map to TRBD1. CDR3 in amino acids: CASSGVWDSKNQPQHF. The CDR3 bases are TGTGCCAGCAGTGGGGTGTGGGACAGCAAGAATCAGCCCCAGCATTTT. Using reference TRBV2 and TRBJ1-5 for the parts outside the CDR3, the full variable domain is EPEVTQTPSHQVTQMGQEVILRCVPISNHLYFYWYRQILGQKVEFLVSFYNNEISEKSEIFDDQFSVERPDGSNFTLKIRSTKLEDSAMYFCASSGVWDSKNQPQHFGDGTRLSIL.